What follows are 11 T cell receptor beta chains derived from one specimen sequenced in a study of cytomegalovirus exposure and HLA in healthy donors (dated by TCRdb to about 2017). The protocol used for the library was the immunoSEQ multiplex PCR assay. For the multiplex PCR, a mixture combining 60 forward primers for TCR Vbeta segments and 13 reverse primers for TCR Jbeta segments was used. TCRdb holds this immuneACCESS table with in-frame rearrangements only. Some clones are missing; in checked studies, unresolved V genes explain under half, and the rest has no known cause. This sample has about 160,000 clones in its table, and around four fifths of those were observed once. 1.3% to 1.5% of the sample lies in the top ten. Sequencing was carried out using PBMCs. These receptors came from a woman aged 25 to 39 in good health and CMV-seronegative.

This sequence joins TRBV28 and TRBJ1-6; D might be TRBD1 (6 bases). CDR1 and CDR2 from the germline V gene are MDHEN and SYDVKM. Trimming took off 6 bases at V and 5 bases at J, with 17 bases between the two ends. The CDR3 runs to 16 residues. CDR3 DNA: TGTGCCAGCAGGTTGACTGACAGGAGTGATAATTCACCCCTCCACTTT. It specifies CASRLTDRSDNSPLHF.

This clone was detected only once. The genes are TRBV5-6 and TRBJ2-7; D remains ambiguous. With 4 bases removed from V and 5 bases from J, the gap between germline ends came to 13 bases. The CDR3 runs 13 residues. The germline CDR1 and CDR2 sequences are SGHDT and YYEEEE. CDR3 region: CASSPFRADEQYF. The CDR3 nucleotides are TGTGCCAGCAGCCCCTTTCGAGCCGACGAGCAGTACTTC.

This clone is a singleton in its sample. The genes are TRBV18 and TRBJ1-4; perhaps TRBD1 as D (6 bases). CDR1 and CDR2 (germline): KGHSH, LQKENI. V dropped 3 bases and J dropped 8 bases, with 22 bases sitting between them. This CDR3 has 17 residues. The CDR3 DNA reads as TGTGCCAGCTCACCTTCACAACAGGGCGGCGTGGGAGAAAAACTGTTTTTT. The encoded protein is CASSPSQQGGVGEKLFF.

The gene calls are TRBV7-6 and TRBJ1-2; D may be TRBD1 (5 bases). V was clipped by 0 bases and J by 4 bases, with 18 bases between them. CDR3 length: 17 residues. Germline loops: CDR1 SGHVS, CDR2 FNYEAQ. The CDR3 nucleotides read TGTGCCAGCAGCTTAGCGGAAGACAGTGGCTCTTTCTATGGCTACACCTTC. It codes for CASSLAEDSGSFYGYTF.

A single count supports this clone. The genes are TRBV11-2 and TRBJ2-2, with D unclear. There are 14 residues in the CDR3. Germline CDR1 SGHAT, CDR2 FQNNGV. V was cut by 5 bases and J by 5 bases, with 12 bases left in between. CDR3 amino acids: CASSPPTTTGELFF. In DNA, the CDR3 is TGTGCCAGCAGCCCACCTACCACGACCGGGGAGCTGTTTTTT.

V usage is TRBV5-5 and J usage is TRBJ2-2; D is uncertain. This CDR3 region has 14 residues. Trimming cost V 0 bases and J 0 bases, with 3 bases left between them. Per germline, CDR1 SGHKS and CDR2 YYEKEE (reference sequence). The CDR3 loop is CASSLAANTGELFF. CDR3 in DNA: TGTGCCAGCAGCTTGGCTGCGAACACCGGGGAGCTGTTTTTT.

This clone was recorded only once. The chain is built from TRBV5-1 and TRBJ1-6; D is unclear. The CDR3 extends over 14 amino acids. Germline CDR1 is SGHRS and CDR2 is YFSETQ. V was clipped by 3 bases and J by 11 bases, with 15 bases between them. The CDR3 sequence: CASSSDGNAAPLHF. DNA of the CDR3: TGCGCCAGCAGCTCGGACGGGAATGCGGCACCCCTCCACTTT. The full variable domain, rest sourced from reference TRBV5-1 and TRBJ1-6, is KAGVTQTPRYLIKTRGQQVTLSCSPISGHRSVSWYQQTPGQGLQFLFEYFSETQRNKGNFPGRFSGRQFSNSRSEMNVSTLELGDSALYLCASSSDGNAAPLHFGNGTRLTVT.

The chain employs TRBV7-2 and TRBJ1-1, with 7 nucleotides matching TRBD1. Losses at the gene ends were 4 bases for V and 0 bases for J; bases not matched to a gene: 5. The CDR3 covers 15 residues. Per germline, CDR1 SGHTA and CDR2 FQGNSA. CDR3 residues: CASSSRQGVNTEAFF. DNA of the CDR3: TGTGCCAGCAGCTCAAGACAGGGCGTGAACACTGAAGCTTTCTTT.

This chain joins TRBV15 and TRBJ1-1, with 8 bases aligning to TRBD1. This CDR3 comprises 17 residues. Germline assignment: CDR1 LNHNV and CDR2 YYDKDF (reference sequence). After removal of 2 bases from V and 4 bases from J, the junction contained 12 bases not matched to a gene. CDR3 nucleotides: TGTGCCACCAGCAGACCGAGATCCACAGGGGGTGGCACTGAAGCTTTCTTT. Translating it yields CATSRPRSTGGGTEAFF.

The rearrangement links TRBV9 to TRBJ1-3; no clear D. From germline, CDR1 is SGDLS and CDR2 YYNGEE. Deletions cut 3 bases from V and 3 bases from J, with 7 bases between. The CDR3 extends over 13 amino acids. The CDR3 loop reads CASSEASGNTIYF. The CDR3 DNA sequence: TGTGCCAGCAGCGAGGCTAGTGGAAACACCATATATTTT.

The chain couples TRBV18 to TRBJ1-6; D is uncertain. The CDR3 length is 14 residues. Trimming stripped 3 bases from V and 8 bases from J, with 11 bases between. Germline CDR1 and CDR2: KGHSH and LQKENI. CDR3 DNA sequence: TGTGCCAGCTCACCCACATCGCGGGATTCACCCCTCCACTTT. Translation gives CASSPTSRDSPLHF.